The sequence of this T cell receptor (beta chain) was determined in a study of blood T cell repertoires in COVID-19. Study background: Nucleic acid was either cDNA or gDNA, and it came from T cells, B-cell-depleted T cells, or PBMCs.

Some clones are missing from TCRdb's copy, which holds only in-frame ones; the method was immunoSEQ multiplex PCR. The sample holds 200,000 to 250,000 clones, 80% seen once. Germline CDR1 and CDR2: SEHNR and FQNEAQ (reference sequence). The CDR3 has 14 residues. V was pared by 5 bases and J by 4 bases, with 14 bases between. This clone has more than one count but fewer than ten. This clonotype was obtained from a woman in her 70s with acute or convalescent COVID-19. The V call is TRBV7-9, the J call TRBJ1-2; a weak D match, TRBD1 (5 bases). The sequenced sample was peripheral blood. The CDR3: CASSLGGEPYGYTF. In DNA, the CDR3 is TGTGCCAGCAGCCTCGGGGGAGAACCCTATGGCTACACCTTC.